This TCR beta chain was obtained from a study of OX40 agonist ivuxolimab in advanced cancers. Study-wide context: Partial responses, seen in three patients, involved one hepatocellular carcinoma and two cutaneous melanomas.

The CDR3 loop spans 14 amino acids. CDR1 MNHEY and CDR2 SMNVEV come from the germline V gene (reference sequence). The ends lost 5 bases at V and 5 bases at J; junction bases unmatched: 6. Profiling relied on immunoSEQ multiplex PCR, and the TCRdb table lists in-frame clones only, not all of them. The top ten hold approximately 0.2% of the sample, which has around 80,000 clones, about 92% seen once. Prior autoimmune disease or systemic immunosuppression barred patients. Baseline was the first blood sampling point, followed by cycle 4 day 1 and cycle 7 day 1. In this sample, this clone turned up once. This sample comprised CD4+ or CD8+ T cells sorted from blood, obtained in a trial of the OX40 agonist ivuxolimab. The origin of this receptor is an adult with an advanced solid tumor such as melanoma, head and neck, liver or kidney cancer. The chain couples TRBV27 to TRBJ2-5; 9 bases agree with TRBD2. DNA of the CDR3: TGTGCCAGCAGTCTTAGCGGGGGTCGGGAGACCCAGTACTTC. Its translation: CASSLSGGRETQYF.